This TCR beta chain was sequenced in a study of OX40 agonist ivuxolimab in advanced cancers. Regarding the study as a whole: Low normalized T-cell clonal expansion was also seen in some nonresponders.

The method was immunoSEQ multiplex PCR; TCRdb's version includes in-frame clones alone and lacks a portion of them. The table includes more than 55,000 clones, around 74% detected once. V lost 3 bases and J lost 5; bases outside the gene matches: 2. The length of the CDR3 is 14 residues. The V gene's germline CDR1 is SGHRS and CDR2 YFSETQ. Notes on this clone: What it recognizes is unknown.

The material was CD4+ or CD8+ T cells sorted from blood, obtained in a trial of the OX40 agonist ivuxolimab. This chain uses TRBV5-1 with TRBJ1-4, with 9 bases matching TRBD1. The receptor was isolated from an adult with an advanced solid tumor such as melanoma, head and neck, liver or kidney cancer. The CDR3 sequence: CASSYGQGNEKLFF. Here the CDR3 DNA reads TGCGCCAGCAGCTATGGACAGGGGAATGAAAAACTGTTTTTT. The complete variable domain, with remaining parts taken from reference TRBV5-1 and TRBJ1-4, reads KAGVTQTPRYLIKTRGQQVTLSCSPISGHRSVSWYQQTPGQGLQFLFEYFSETQRNKGNFPGRFSGRQFSNSRSEMNVSTLELGDSALYLCASSYGQGNEKLFFGSGTQLSVL.